The clone carrying this TCR beta chain was seen only a few times. The source of the sample is a study of T cells in Graves' hyperthyroidism and ophthalmopathy. This CDR3 has 15 amino acids. Germline V lookup: CDR1 MNHEY, CDR2 SMNVEV (reference sequence). V lost 7 bases to trimming and J lost 5 bases, with 18 bases between them. Amplified TCR beta CDR3 regions came from RNA transcripts. Primed by the HTBI set, a first-round RT-PCR was run on the TCR CDR3. TCRdb used MiXCR to reprocess the multiplex PCR reads, holding one entry per CDR3 protein. The sample includes hundreds of thousands of distinct CDR3 sequences, roughly 15% seen only once; the top ten take 3% to 4.5%.

The V call is TRBV27, the J call TRBJ2-1; D may be TRBD1 (5 bases). The receptor was derived from a woman aged 25 to 39 with Graves' hyperthyroidism. Sample: blood. The CDR3, as DNA: TGTGCCAGCACCGAAAGCCCCGCAGGGAACAATGAGCAGTTCTTC. This translates into CASTESPAGNNEQFF.